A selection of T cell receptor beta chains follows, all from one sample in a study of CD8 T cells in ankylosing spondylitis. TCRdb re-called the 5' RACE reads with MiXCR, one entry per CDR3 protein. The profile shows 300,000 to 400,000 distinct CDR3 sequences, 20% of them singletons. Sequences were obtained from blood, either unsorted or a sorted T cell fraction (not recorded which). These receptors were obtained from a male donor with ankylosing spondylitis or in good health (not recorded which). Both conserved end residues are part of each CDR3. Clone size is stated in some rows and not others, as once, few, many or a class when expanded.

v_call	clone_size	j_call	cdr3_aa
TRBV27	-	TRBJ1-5	CASSLRDGNQPQHF
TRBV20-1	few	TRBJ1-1	CSARRFNTEAFF
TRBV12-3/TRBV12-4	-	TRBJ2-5	CASSRLNYGETQYF
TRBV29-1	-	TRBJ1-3	CSVKGLSGNTIYF
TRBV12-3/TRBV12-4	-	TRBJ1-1	CASSLVGTSFPEAFF
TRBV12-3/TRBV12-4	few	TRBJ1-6	CASSRITGNSPLHF
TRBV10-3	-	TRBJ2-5	CAISESVAGGEETQYF
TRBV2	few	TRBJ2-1	CASNIHYNEQFF
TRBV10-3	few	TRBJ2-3	CAISFPSGGLSTDTQYF
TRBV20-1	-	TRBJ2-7	CSARILAGELYEQYF
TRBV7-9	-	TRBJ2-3	CASSLAGALVSTDTQYF
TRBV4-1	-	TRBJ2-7	CASSRHEDSYEQYF
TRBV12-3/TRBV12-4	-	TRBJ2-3	CASSLAFGPHVTDTQYF
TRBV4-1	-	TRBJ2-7	CASSQGLPPLGEQYF
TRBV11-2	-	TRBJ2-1	CASSLHSGRGGSYNEQFF
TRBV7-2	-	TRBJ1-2	CASSLSRGYTF
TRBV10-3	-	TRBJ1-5	CAISPDRGSNQPQHF
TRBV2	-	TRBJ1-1	CASYDPRGGTEAFF
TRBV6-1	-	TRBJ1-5	CASREGQGSNQPQHF
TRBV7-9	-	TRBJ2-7	CASTPLNAESSYEQYF
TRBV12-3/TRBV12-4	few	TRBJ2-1	CASSPPETSGNEQFF
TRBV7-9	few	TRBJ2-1	CASSPGPGAYNEQFF
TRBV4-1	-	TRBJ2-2	CASSRLYPGGANTGELFF
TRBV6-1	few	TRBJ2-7	CASTKGQIDLGEQYF
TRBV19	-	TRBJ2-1	CASSISGTTYNEQFF
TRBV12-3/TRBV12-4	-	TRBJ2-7	CASSHRAEQYF
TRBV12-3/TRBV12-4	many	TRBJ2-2	CASSPMGFPTGELFF
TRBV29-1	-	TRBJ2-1	CSVDVGGAYNEQFF
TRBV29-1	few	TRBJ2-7	CSVVLPNQGTYEQYF
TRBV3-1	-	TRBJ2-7	CASSPGGQYEQYF
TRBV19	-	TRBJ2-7	CASSSGDSAYEQYF
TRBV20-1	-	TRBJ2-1	CSARAGTDYNEQFF
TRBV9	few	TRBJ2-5	CASSVGPPETQYF
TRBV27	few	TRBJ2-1	CASSLSSTSGYNEQFF
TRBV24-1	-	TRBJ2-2	CATSDLAGELFF
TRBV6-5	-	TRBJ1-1	CASSYSGASEAFF
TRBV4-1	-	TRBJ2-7	CASSQWVSYEQYF
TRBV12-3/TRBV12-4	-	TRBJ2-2	CASSFPRGGPSGELFF
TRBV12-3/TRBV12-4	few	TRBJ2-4	CASSHSTELVAKNIQYF
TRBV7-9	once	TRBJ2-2	CACSLALTGVVGELFF
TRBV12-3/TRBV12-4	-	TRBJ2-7	CASSPRDLPYEQYF
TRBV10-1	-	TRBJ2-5	CASSEGSQRGPHETQYF
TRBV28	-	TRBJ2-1	CASWGNKAGVYEQFF
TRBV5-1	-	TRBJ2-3	CASSPTGLRTDTQYF
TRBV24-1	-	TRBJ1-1	CATSEPGRTEAFF
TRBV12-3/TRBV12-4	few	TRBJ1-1	CASSLGVRLPYTEAFF
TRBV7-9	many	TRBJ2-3	CASSLLGTPSNAQYF
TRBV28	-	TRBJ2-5	CASSTGQATGTQYF
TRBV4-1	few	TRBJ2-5	CASSQVSTPQETQYF
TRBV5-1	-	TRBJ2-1	CASSLANYSIYNEQFF
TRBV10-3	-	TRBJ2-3	CAISGAGADTQYF